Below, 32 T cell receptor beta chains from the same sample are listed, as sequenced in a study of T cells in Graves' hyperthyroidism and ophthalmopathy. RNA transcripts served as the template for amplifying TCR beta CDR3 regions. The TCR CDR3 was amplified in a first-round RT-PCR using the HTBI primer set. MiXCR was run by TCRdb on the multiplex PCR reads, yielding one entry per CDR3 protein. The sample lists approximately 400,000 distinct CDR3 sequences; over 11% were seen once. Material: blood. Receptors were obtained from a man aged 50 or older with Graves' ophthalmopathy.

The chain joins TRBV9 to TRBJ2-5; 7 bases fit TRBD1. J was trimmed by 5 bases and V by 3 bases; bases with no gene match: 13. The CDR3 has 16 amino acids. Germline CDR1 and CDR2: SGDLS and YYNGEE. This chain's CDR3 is CASSAWTGGLMETQYF. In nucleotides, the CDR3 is TGTGCCAGCAGCGCCTGGACAGGCGGGTTAATGGAGACCCAGTACTTC.

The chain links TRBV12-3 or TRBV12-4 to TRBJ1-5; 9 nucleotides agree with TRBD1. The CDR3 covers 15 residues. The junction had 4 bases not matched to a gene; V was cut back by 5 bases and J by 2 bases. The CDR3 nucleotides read TGTGCCAGCAGTGATACAGGGGGCGGCAATCAGCCCCAGCATTTT. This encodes CASSDTGGGNQPQHF.

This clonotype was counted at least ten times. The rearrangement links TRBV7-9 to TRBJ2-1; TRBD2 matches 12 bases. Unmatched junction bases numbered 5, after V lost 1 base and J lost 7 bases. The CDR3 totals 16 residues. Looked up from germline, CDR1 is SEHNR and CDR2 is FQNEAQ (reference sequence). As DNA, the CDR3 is TGTGCCAGCAGCTTAGGGACTAGCGGGGCCCTAAATGAGCAGTTCTTC. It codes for CASSLGTSGALNEQFF.

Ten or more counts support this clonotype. The CDR3 loop reads CASSQVPAGGPGDTQYF. The CDR3 DNA follows: TGTGCCAGCAGCCAAGTTCCAGCGGGAGGCCCTGGGGATACGCAGTATTTT. V is TRBV3-1 and J is TRBJ2-3; 9 bases fit TRBD2. This CDR3 is 17 amino acids long. The V gene end was trimmed by 1 base and the J gene end by 6 bases; junction bases not matched to a gene: 11. Germline values: CDR1 LGHDT, CDR2 YNNKEL (reference sequence).

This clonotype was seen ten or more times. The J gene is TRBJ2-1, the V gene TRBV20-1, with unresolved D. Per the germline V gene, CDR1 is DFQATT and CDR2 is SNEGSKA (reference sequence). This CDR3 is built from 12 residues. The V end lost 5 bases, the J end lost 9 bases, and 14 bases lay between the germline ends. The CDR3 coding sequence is TGCAGTGCTCGAAACGGACGGGTTGAGCAGTTCTTC. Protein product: CSARNGRVEQFF.

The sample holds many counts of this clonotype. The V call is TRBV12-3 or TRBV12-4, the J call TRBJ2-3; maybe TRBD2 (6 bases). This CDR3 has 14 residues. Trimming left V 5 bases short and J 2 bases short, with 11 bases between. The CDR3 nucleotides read TGTGCCAGCAGTGCCGGGGGTTACACAGATACGCAGTATTTT. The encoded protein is CASSAGGYTDTQYF.

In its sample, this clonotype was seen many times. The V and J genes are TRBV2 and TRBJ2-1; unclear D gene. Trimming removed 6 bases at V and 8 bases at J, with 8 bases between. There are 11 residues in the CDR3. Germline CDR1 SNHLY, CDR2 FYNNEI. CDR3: CASRIVDEQFF. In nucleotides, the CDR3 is TGTGCCAGCAGAATCGTGGATGAGCAGTTCTTC.

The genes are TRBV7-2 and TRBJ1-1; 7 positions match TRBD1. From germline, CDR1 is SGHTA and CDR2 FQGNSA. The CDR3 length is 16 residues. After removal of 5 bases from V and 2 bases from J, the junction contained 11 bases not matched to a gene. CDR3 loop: CASSRQGTARNTEAFF. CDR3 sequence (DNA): TGTGCCAGCAGCCGACAAGGGACAGCGAGAAACACTGAAGCTTTCTTT.

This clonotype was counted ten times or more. This CDR3 reads CASSLEAPDTQYF. The CDR3 DNA sequence: TGTGCCAGCAGCTTGGAAGCCCCAGATACGCAGTATTTT. This chain joins TRBV7-8 and TRBJ2-3; D unclear. CDR1 is SGHVS, CDR2 FQNEAQ, per germline. This CDR3 has 13 amino acids. V lost 3 bases to trimming and J lost 4 bases, with 8 bases between them.

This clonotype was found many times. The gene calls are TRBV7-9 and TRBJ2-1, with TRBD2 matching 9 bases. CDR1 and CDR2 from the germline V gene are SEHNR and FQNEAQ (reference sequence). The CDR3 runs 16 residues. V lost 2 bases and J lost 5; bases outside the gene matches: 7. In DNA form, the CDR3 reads TGTGCCAGCAGCTTATGGGCAGCGGGAGGCCACAATGAGCAGTTCTTC. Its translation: CASSLWAAGGHNEQFF.

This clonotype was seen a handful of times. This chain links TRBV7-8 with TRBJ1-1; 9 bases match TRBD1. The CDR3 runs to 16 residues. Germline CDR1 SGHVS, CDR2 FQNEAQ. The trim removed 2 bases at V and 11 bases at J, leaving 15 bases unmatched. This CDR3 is CASSLRSGTGRYQAFF. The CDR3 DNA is TGTGCCAGCAGCTTAAGGTCCGGGACAGGGAGATATCAGGCTTTCTTT.

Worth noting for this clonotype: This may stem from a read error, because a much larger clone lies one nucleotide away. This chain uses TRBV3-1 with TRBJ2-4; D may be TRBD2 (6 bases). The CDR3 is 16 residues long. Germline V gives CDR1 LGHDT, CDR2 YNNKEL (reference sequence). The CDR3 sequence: CVSSQEGAGAKNIQYF. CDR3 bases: TGTGTCAGCAGCCAAGAAGGGGCGGGGGCCAAAAACATTCAGTACTTC.

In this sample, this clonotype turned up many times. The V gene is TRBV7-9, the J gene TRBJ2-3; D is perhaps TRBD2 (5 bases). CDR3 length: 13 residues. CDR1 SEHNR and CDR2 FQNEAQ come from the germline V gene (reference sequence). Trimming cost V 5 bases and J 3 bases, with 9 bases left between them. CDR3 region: CASSNLATDTQYF. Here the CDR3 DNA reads TGTGCCAGCAGCAACCTAGCAACAGATACGCAGTATTTT.

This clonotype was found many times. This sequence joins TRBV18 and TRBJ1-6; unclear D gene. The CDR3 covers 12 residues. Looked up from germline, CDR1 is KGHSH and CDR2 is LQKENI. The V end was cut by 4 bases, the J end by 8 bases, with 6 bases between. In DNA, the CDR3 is TGTGCCAGCTCACTTCAGGATTCACCCCTCCACTTT. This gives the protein CASSLQDSPLHF.

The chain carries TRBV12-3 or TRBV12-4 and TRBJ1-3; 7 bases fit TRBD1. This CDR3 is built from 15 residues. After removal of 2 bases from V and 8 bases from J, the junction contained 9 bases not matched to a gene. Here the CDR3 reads CASSLSSAGGDTIYF. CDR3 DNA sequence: TGTGCCAGCAGTTTAAGTTCGGCAGGGGGAGACACCATATATTTT.

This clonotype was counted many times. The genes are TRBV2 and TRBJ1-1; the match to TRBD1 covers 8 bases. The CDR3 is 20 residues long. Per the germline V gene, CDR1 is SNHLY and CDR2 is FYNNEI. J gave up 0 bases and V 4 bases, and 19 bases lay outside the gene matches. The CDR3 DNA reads TGTGCCAGCAGTGTCCCCCCAACCGGGACAGGATTGAACATGAACACTGAAGCTTTCTTT. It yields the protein CASSVPPTGTGLNMNTEAFF.

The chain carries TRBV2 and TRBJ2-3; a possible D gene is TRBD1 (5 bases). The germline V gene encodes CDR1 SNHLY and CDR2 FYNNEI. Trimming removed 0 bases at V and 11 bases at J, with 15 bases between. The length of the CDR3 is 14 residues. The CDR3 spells CASSEALGRGEQYF. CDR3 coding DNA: TGTGCCAGCAGTGAAGCGCTTGGTAGGGGTGAGCAGTATTTT.

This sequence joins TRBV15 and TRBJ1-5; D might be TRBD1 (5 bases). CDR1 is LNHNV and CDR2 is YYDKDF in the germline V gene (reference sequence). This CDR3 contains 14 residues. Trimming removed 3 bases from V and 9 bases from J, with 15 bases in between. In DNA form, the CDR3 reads TGTGCCACCAGCAGCGGACGTGGGGGAGGGCCCCAGCATTTT. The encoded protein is CATSSGRGGGPQHF.

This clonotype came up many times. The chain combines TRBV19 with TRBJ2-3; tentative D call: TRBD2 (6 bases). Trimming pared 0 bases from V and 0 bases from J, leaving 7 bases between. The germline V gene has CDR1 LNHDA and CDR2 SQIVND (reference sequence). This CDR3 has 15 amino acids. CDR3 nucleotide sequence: TGTGCCAGTAGTATAGATGGGGGGAGCACAGATACGCAGTATTTT. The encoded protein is CASSIDGGSTDTQYF. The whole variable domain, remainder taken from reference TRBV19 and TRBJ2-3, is DGGITQSPKYLFRKEGQNVTLSCEQNLNHDAMYWYRQDPGQGLRLIYYSQIVNDFQKGDIAEGYSVSREKKESFPLTVTSAQKNPTAFYLCASSIDGGSTDTQYFGPGTRLTVL.

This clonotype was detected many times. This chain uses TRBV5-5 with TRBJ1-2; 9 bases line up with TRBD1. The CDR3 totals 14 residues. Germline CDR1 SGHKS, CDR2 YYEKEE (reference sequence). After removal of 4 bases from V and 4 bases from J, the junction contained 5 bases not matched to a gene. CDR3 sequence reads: CASSITQGAYGYTF. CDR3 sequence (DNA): TGTGCCAGCAGCATCACACAGGGGGCCTATGGCTACACCTTC. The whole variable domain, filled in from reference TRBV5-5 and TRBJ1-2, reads DAGVTQSPTHLIKTRGQQVTLRCSPISGHKSVSWYQQVLGQGPQFIFQYYEKEERGRGNFPDRFSARQFPNYSSELNVNALLLGDSALYLCASSITQGAYGYTFGSGTRLTVV.

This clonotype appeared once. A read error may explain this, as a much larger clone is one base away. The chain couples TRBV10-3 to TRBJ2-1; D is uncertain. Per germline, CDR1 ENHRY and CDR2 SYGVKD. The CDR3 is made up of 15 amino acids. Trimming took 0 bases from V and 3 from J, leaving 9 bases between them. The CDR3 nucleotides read TGTGCCATCAGTGAGTCGGCCATCATCTACAATGAGCAGTTCTTC. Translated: CAISESAIIYNEQFF.

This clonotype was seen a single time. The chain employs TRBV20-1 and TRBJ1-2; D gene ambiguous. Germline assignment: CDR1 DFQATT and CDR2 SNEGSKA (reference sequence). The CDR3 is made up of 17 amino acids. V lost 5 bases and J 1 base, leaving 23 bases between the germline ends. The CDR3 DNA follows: TGCAGTGCTCCCGCACGGCTTAGGCAGGAGTTTAACTATGGCTACACCTTC. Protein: CSAPARLRQEFNYGYTF.

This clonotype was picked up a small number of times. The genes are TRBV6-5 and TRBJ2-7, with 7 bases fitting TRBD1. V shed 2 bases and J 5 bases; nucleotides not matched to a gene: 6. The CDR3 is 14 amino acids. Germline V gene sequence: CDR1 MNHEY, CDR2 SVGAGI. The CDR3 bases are TGTGCCAGCAGTTACGACAGGGTCCTCAACGAGCAGTACTTC. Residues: CASSYDRVLNEQYF.

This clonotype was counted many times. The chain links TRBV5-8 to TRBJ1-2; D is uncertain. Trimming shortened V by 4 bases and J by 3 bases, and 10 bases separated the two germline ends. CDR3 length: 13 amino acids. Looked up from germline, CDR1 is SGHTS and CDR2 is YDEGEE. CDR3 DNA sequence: TGTGCCAGCAGCCCCGGGGTTGACTATGGCTACACCTTC. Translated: CASSPGVDYGYTF.

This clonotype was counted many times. The CDR3 sequence is CATSDTGTRNEQFF. The DNA of the CDR3 is TGTGCCACCAGTGATACAGGAACGCGCAATGAGCAGTTCTTC. This sequence joins TRBV24-1 and TRBJ2-1, with a tentative D call TRBD1 (5 bases). The germline CDR1 and CDR2 sequences are KGHDR and SFDVKD. CDR3 length equals 14 residues. V lost 3 bases to trimming and J lost 6 bases, with 11 bases between them.

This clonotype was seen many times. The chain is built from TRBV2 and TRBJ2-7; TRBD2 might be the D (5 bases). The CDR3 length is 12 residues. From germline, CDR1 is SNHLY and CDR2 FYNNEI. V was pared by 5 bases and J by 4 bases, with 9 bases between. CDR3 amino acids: CASSTEGYEQYF. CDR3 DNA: TGTGCCAGCAGTACCGAGGGATACGAGCAGTACTTC.

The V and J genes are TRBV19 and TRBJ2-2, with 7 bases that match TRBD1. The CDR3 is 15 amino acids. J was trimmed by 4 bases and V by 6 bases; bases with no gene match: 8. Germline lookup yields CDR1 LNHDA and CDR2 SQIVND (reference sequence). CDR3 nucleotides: TGTGCCAGTAGACTGACAGGGTTCGGCACCGGGGAGCTGTTTTTT. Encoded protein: CASRLTGFGTGELFF.

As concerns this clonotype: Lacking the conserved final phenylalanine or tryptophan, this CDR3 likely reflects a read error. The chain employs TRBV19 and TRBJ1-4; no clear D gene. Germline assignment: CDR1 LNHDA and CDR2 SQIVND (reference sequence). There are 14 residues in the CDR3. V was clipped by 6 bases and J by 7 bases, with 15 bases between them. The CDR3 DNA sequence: TGTGCCAGTAGCCCCCCTTGGGAGGGTGAAAAACTGTTTCTT. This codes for CASSPPWEGEKLFL.

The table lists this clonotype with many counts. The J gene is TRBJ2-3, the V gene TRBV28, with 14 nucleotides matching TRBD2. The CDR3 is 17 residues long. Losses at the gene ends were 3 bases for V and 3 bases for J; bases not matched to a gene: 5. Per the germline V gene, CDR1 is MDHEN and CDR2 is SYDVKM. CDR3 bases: TGTGCCAGCAGTTTCCCAGGGACTAGCGGGAGAACAGATACGCAGTATTTT. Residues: CASSFPGTSGRTDTQYF.

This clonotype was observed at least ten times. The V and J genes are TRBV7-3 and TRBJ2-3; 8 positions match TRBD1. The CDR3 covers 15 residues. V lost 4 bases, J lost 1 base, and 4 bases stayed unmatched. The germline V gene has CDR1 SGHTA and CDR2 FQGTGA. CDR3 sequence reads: CASSSTGEGTDTQYF. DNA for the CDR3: TGTGCCAGCAGCTCGACAGGGGAGGGCACAGATACGCAGTATTTT.

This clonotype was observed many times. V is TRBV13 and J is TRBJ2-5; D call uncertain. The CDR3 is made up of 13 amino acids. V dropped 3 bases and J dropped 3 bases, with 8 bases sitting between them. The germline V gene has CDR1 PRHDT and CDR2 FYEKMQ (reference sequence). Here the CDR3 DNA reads TGTGCCAGCAGCTTTGGAGTCGAAGAGACCCAGTACTTC. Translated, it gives CASSFGVEETQYF.

The CDR3 nucleotides are TGTGCCAGCAGTTACTCTCTTTTGGGTCTCTATGGCTACACCTTC. It yields the protein CASSYSLLGLYGYTF. The rearrangement links TRBV6-5 to TRBJ1-2; no firm D call. This CDR3 is built from 15 residues. The germline V and J ends were trimmed by 0 bases and 4 bases, with 12 bases remaining between them. The germline V gene has CDR1 MNHEY and CDR2 SVGAGI.